The TCR beta chain described here comes from a study of long-term antiretroviral therapy in people with HIV. About the study: The earliest samples predate the 2015 immediate-ART recommendation by about a decade.

V was clipped by 0 bases and J by 4 bases; unmatched bases: 4. The CDR3 spans 15 residues. Germline-derived CDR1 and CDR2 are MNHEY and SVGAGI. Study outcomes and limitations: ART adherence, viral resistance and therapy changes were not recorded. Against controls, HIV repertoires showed narrower ranges of CDR3 length.

Version v3.0 of the immunoSEQ assay was performed at survey level. Researchers set sequencing to target about 40,000-55,000 T-cell genomes per sample. Method: immunoSEQ multiplex PCR; TCRdb's copy keeps in-frame clones and lacks some. The table records fewer than 15,000 clones, over 70% of them present only once. Worth noting for this clone: Its target is unknown.

This receptor was taken from a woman in her thirties or forties with HIV. The source material was unsorted PBMCs, sampled 0.8 years before starting antiretroviral therapy. The rearrangement joins TRBV6-5 to TRBJ2-7; 9 nucleotides match TRBD2. The CDR3 region has the DNA TGTGCCAGCAGTTACTCGGCTAGCGGGATTTACGAGCAGTACTTC. This sequence encodes CASSYSASGIYEQYF.